This TCR beta chain was found in a study of cytomegalovirus exposure and HLA in healthy donors. Findings of the study overall: TCR beta V- and J-gene trimming was later associated with a missense DCLRE1C variant. Roughly even sequencing depth across donors was the assumption behind the presence/absence analyses. In most subjects, TCR beta sequences reportedly gave accurate predictions of HLA-A and HLA-B alleles. Whilst most TCR sequences proved rare, a subset of public TCRs occurred across many donors.

The PCR ran on 60 Vbeta and 13 Jbeta primers. Sequencing was performed with immunoSEQ multiplex PCR; in TCRdb, only in-frame clones are kept and a portion is missing. Of about 120,000 clones listed, less than 10% were seen once; the top ten hold about 6.6%. This clone was picked up a small number of times. Its antigen remains unknown. The CDR3 is 15 amino acids. Looked up from germline, CDR1 is SGHVS and CDR2 is FQNEAQ. The V gene lost 2 bases and the J gene lost 4 bases, with 14 bases spanning the gap. The chain links TRBV7-8 to TRBJ1-1, with D tentatively TRBD1 (6 bases). What was sequenced was PBMCs. The sequence was obtained from a woman in her 40s in good health and CMV-seropositive. The CDR3 protein is CASSLRGARVTEAFF. In DNA form, the CDR3 reads TGTGCCAGCAGCTTACGGGGGGCGCGAGTCACTGAAGCTTTCTTT.